The 25 T cell receptor beta chains reported below all come from one sample, sequenced in a study of T cell responses to AZD1222 COVID-19 vaccine. This table comes from immunoSEQ multiplex PCR, and its TCRdb copy is limited to in-frame clones, with some not included. The table lists 150,000 to 200,000 clones, over 90% of them singletons. Sequencing used peripheral blood, obtained on day 0 of AZD1222 vaccination. These receptors all come from an adult in good health.

The chain has TRBV5-1 and TRBJ2-5; D is perhaps TRBD1 or TRBD2 (5 bases each). V was shortened by 4 bases and J by 4 bases, with 17 bases between the two germline ends. Germline CDR1 reads SGHRS; CDR2 reads YFSETQ. This CDR3 region has 15 residues. CDR3 loop: CASSLTVGVAETQYF. The CDR3 bases are TGCGCCAGCAGCCTAACGGTGGGGGTTGCAGAGACCCAGTACTTC.

The chain joins TRBV5-1 to TRBJ1-1; 7 bases map to TRBD1. Looked up from germline, CDR1 is SGHRS and CDR2 is YFSETQ. This CDR3 has 15 amino acids. V was clipped by 2 bases and J by 3 bases; unmatched bases: 7. The CDR3 DNA is TGCGCCAGCAGCTTACAGGGGTTGGGGTACACTGAAGCTTTCTTT. Translated, it gives CASSLQGLGYTEAFF.

This chain joins TRBV27 and TRBJ2-7; D remains unclear. Germline assignment: CDR1 MNHEY and CDR2 SMNVEV (reference sequence). Between the trimmed V and J ends, which lost 3 bases and 4 bases, there was a span of 22 bases. There are 17 residues in the CDR3. CDR3 DNA sequence: TGTGCCAGCAGTTTGGTATCCAGGTTGGCCACCCATTACGAGCAGTACTTC. Residues: CASSLVSRLATHYEQYF.

The genes are TRBV27 and TRBJ1-2; tentative D call: TRBD1 (6 bases). CDR1 and CDR2 (germline): MNHEY, SMNVEV (reference sequence). This CDR3 has 15 amino acids. Trimming removed 5 bases at V and 6 bases at J, with 19 bases between. The CDR3 reads CASSPQGQIINGYTF. The CDR3 nucleotides are TGTGCCAGCAGTCCACAGGGCCAAATTATTAATGGCTACACCTTC.

This chain joins TRBV29-1 and TRBJ1-2; D remains unclear. Trimming removed 7 bases at V and 5 bases at J, with 5 bases between. There are 9 residues in the CDR3. Per germline, CDR1 SQVTM and CDR2 ANQGSEA. The DNA of the CDR3 is TGCAGCGACGAGTATGGCTACACCTTC. This sequence encodes CSDEYGYTF.

The CDR3 bases are TGTGCCAGCAGCGACCGAGGGGAGGCTGAAGCTTTCTTT. This gives the protein CASSDRGEAEAFF. The genes are TRBV2 and TRBJ1-1; D is perhaps TRBD1 (5 bases). Between the trimmed V and J ends, which lost 6 bases and 6 bases, there was a span of 14 bases. The CDR3 is 13 residues long. Germline CDR1 reads SNHLY; CDR2 reads FYNNEI.

The rearrangement joins TRBV15 to TRBJ1-2, with a tentative D call TRBD1 (6 bases). The CDR3 loop spans 15 amino acids. V lost 1 base and J 3 bases, leaving 12 bases between the germline ends. Germline CDR1 and CDR2: LNHNV and YYDKDF (reference sequence). CDR3 region: CATSRGGQGYYGYTF. CDR3 nucleotides: TGTGCCACCAGCAGAGGGGGTCAGGGGTACTATGGCTACACCTTC. The full variable domain, in which reference TRBV15 and TRBJ1-2 provide the parts outside the CDR3, is DAMVIQNPRYQVTQFGKPVTLSCSQTLNHNVMYWYQQKSSQAPKLLFHYYDKDFNNEADTPDNFQSRRPNTSFCFLDIRSPGLGDTAMYLCATSRGGQGYYGYTFGSGTRLTVV.

V is TRBV14 and J is TRBJ2-3; the match to TRBD2 covers 7 bases. Germline CDR1 and CDR2: SGHDN and FVKESK. The CDR3 runs 14 residues. Trimming took 4 bases from V and 2 from J; bases not matched to a gene: 3. The CDR3 DNA reads as TGTGCCAGCAGCCTGGGACTACCCACAGATACGCAGTATTTT. Translated: CASSLGLPTDTQYF. Using reference TRBV14 and TRBJ2-3 for the parts outside the CDR3, the full variable domain is EAGVTQFPSHSVIEKGQTVTLRCDPISGHDNLYWYRRVMGKEIKFLLHFVKESKQDESGMPNNRFLAERTGGTYSTLKVQPAELEDSGVYFCASSLGLPTDTQYFGPGTRLTVL.

The chain uses TRBV15 and TRBJ1-1; D is unclear. The V gene's germline CDR1 is LNHNV and CDR2 YYDKDF (reference sequence). This CDR3 has 13 residues. Trimming took 1 base from V and 7 from J, leaving 10 bases between them. The CDR3 loop is CATSRVLGLEAFF. The CDR3 DNA reads TGTGCCACCAGCAGAGTACTGGGTCTTGAAGCTTTCTTT.

The chain couples TRBV7-8 to TRBJ1-5, with a tentative D call TRBD1 (6 bases). Deletions cut 5 bases from V and 6 bases from J, with 14 bases between. This CDR3 comprises 14 residues. Germline loops: CDR1 SGHVS, CDR2 FQNEAQ. The CDR3: CASSPSGGGQPQHF. The DNA for the CDR3 is TGTGCCAGCAGCCCGAGTGGGGGCGGTCAGCCCCAGCATTTT.

The chain combines TRBV12-5 with TRBJ2-7, with D maybe TRBD2 (5 bases). V shed 0 bases and J shed 2 bases, with 11 bases lying between them. CDR3 size: 15 residues. Germline lookup yields CDR1 LGHNT and CDR2 FRNRAP. In DNA, the CDR3 is TGTGCTAGTGGTTTGGTAGCTAGCCGAACCTACGAGCAGTACTTC. Translated, it gives CASGLVASRTYEQYF.

The gene calls are TRBV5-5 and TRBJ1-4; no clear D. The V end was cut by 1 base, the J end by 5 bases, with 12 bases between. CDR1 and CDR2 from the germline V gene are SGHKS and YYEKEE (reference sequence). The CDR3 consists of 15 residues. The CDR3 sequence: CASSLIGEHNEKLFF. The CDR3 DNA follows: TGTGCCAGCAGCTTGATTGGAGAACACAATGAAAAACTGTTTTTT.

In its sample, this clone was seen once. J is TRBJ2-5 and V is TRBV3-1 (or the pseudogene TRBV3-2); 7 bases align to TRBD2. Trimming removed 4 bases from V and 4 bases from J; junction bases left unmatched: 12. Germline assignment: CDR1 LGHDT and CDR2 YNNKEL (reference sequence). The CDR3 has 16 residues. DNA of the CDR3: TGTGCCAGCAGCCCTTCTAGCGGCGTTTCGCGAGAGACCCAGTACTTC. This sequence encodes CASSPSSGVSRETQYF.

This clone was picked up one time. This chain connects TRBV19 to TRBJ1-6; D possibly corresponds to TRBD1 (6 bases). The CDR3 consists of 21 residues. Trimming stripped 5 bases from V and 4 bases from J, with 30 bases between. Germline assignment: CDR1 LNHDA and CDR2 SQIVND (reference sequence). The CDR3 coding sequence is TGTGCCAGTAGTCCCCGGAGATATCACATCGGGGGCGCGGGTTATAATTCACCCCTCCACTTT. The encoded protein is CASSPRRYHIGGAGYNSPLHF.

The chain is built from TRBV5-1 and TRBJ2-7; the D is unclear. This CDR3 has 14 amino acids. Looked up from germline, CDR1 is SGHRS and CDR2 is YFSETQ. V lost 1 base to trimming and J lost 2 bases, with 10 bases between them. CDR3 DNA: TGCGCCAGCAGCTTGCCCGACCCCCCCTACGAGCAGTACTTC. Protein sequence: CASSLPDPPYEQYF.

V gene TRBV4-1 combines with J gene TRBJ1-2; D is unresolved. CDR3 length: 14 amino acids. Trimming cost V 4 bases and J 2 bases, with 11 bases left between them. Germline CDR1 is MGHRA and CDR2 is YSYEKL. The CDR3 DNA follows: TGCGCCAGCAGCCGAGCAGCGGGGAACTATGGCTACACCTTC. Protein: CASSRAAGNYGYTF.

The V gene is TRBV2, the J gene TRBJ1-6; TRBD1 agrees at 7 bases. The CDR3 has 13 amino acids. Germline values: CDR1 SNHLY, CDR2 FYNNEI. Trimming cost V 6 bases and J 9 bases; bases outside gene matches: 5. This chain's CDR3 is CASRNRGRSPLHF. Here the CDR3 DNA reads TGTGCCAGCAGGAACAGGGGTCGTTCACCCCTCCACTTT.

The genes are TRBV12-5 and TRBJ2-1; 10 nucleotides agree with TRBD2. The CDR3 spans 21 residues. The germline V gene encodes CDR1 LGHNT and CDR2 FRNRAP. V dropped 2 bases and J dropped 2; count of bases not matched to a gene: 18. The CDR3 bases are TGTGCTAGTGGTTTGAGGCTTCTGATGTTAGCGGGAGGAGTCCCCTACAATGAGCAGTTCTTC. It is translated as CASGLRLLMLAGGVPYNEQFF.

The chain employs TRBV6-5 and TRBJ1-4; 7 bases line up with TRBD1. With 5 bases clipped from V and 8 bases from J, the junction kept 8 bases outside the gene matches. This CDR3 has 14 residues. Per the germline V gene, CDR1 is MNHEY and CDR2 is SVGAGI. CDR3 sequence (DNA): TGTGCCAGCAGTAGAGACAGGGAAGGCGAAAAACTGTTTTTT. Its translation: CASSRDREGEKLFF.

This clone was observed a handful of times. This rearrangement joins TRBV4-1 to TRBJ2-4; D might be TRBD2 (7 bases). V was shortened by 0 bases and J by 7 bases, with 13 bases between the two germline ends. CDR1 is MGHRA and CDR2 is YSYEKL in the germline V gene. The CDR3 runs 15 residues. The CDR3 bases are TGCGCCAGCAGCCAAGAAGGGGGGGCTCGGAACATTCAGTACTTC. Translated, it gives CASSQEGGARNIQYF.

The V call is TRBV5-1, the J call TRBJ1-2, with D unresolved. The CDR3 covers 17 residues. V lost 0 bases, J lost 0 bases, and 15 bases lay in between. Looked up from germline, CDR1 is SGHRS and CDR2 is YFSETQ. The CDR3 nucleotides are TGCGCCAGCAGCTTGGTGGTCGGATCAGGCGCTAACTATGGCTACACCTTC. Translating gives CASSLVVGSGANYGYTF.

The chain is built from TRBV14 and TRBJ1-6; no clear D. Trimming stripped 3 bases from V and 10 bases from J, with 7 bases between. Looked up from germline, CDR1 is SGHDN and CDR2 is FVKESK. This CDR3 contains 12 residues. DNA for the CDR3: TGTGCCAGCAGCCAGGGATTGTCACCCCTCCACTTT. Residues: CASSQGLSPLHF.

A word on this clone: The junction differs from germline at one of its ends, possibly a read error. CDR3 residues: CASSQESGANVLTF. CDR3 DNA sequence: TGTGCCAGCAGTCAAGAATCTGGGGCCAACGTCCTGACTTTC. V usage is TRBV3-1 (or the pseudogene TRBV3-2) and J usage is TRBJ2-6, with D hard to call. Germline-derived CDR1 and CDR2 are LGHDT and YNNKEL (reference sequence). This CDR3 contains 14 residues.

The chain employs TRBV3-1 (or the pseudogene TRBV3-2) and TRBJ1-2; perhaps TRBD1 as D (6 bases). CDR1 LGHDT and CDR2 YNNKEL come from the germline V gene (reference sequence). Trimming stripped 3 bases from V and 2 bases from J, with 10 bases between. The CDR3 consists of 14 residues. As DNA, the CDR3 is TGTGCCAGCAGCCAGGGACACCAAAACTATGGCTACACCTTC. This codes for CASSQGHQNYGYTF.

The CDR3 reads CASRVAGGYTDTQYF. The CDR3 DNA sequence: TGTGCCAGCAGGGTAGCGGGGGGCTACACAGATACGCAGTATTTT. The chain links TRBV6-5 to TRBJ2-3; 10 positions match TRBD2. V trimming: 6 bases; J trimming: 2 bases; junction bases outside the gene matches: 5. Germline CDR1 is MNHEY and CDR2 is SVGAGI. The CDR3 consists of 15 residues.